Listed here are 5 T cell receptor beta chains from one sample, sequenced in a study of OX40 agonist ivuxolimab in advanced cancers. The table came from immunoSEQ multiplex PCR; TCRdb's copy has only in-frame clones and leaves some out. This table holds roughly 48,000 clones, 85% found once. The source material was CD4+ or CD8+ T cells sorted from blood, sampled in a trial of the OX40 agonist ivuxolimab. These receptors all stem from an adult with an advanced solid tumor such as melanoma, head and neck, liver or kidney cancer.

A single count supports this clone. V and J are TRBV7-2 and TRBJ2-7; 8 nucleotides agree with TRBD2. With V trimmed by 3 bases and J by 6 bases, 10 bases remained unmatched. This CDR3 comprises 15 residues. Germline loops: CDR1 SGHTA, CDR2 FQGNSA. CDR3 nucleotide sequence: TGTGCCAGCAGCTTTAGGGGGACTAGGAACGGCGAGCAGTACTTC. Translated, it gives CASSFRGTRNGEQYF.

The rearrangement joins TRBV29-1 to TRBJ1-5, with 7 bases lining up with TRBD1. Trimming cost V 5 bases and J 5 bases; bases outside gene matches: 9. CDR1 and CDR2 (germline): SQVTM, ANQGSEA. The CDR3 has 14 residues. CDR3 nucleotides: TGCAGCGTTAGACAGGGACCAAACGATCAGCCCCAGCATTTT. Translation gives CSVRQGPNDQPQHF. Variable domain in full (rest from reference TRBV29-1 and TRBJ1-5): SAVISQKPSRDICQRGTSLTIQCQVDSQVTMMFWYRQQPGQSLTLIATANQGSEATYESGFVIDKFPISRPNLTFSTLTVSNMSPEDSSIYLCSVRQGPNDQPQHFGDGTRLSIL.

This clone has only a few counts. The chain has TRBV2 and TRBJ2-1, with D unclear. The V end lost 3 bases, the J end lost 8 bases, and 8 bases lay between the germline ends. The germline CDR1 and CDR2 sequences are SNHLY and FYNNEI. The CDR3 is 12 residues long. In nucleotides, the CDR3 is TGTGCCAGCAGTGATAACAAGGATGAGCAGTTCTTC. Amino acids: CASSDNKDEQFF.

V and J are TRBV11-2 and TRBJ1-3; no definite D call. The germline V gene encodes CDR1 SGHAT and CDR2 FQNNGV. The CDR3 extends over 16 amino acids. V was trimmed by 3 bases and J by 1 base, leaving 13 bases between them. The CDR3 loop reads CASSFTTGKSGNTIYF. In DNA form, the CDR3 reads TGTGCCAGCAGCTTTACTACGGGGAAATCTGGAAACACCATATATTTT.

This clone has just one count. The chain links TRBV10-3 to TRBJ2-7; the D gene is possibly TRBD2 (6 bases). Trimming pared 5 bases from V and 5 bases from J, leaving 13 bases between. Per the germline V gene, CDR1 is ENHRY and CDR2 is SYGVKD. The CDR3 runs to 13 residues. The CDR3, as DNA: TGTGCCATCAGTCCCCCGGCGGGGAACGAGCAGTACTTC. Its protein is CAISPPAGNEQYF.